Below are 6 T cell receptor beta chains sequenced from a single sample in a study of cytomegalovirus exposure and HLA in healthy donors. Assay: immunoSEQ multiplex PCR; the TCRdb copy retains only in-frame clones and omits some. The sample records under 400,000 clones, roughly 88% being singletons. The sample comprised PBMCs. The receptors shown here come from a young man in good health and CMV-seronegative.

This clone was seen just once. The chain has TRBV5-4 and TRBJ1-2; tentatively, D is TRBD1 (6 bases). The germline V gene encodes CDR1 SGHNT and CDR2 YYREEE (reference sequence). CDR3 size: 15 residues. Trimming removed 0 bases from V and 2 bases from J, with 11 bases in between. CDR3 nucleotide sequence: TGTGCCAGCAGCTTGGTAGGGGGGGGCAACTATGGCTACACCTTC. Its translation is CASSLVGGGNYGYTF.

This clone was observed once. The rearrangement uses TRBV9 and TRBJ1-2, with 10 bases aligning to TRBD1. The trim removed 4 bases at V and 1 base at J, leaving 7 bases unmatched. Germline CDR1 SGDLS, CDR2 YYNGEE. The CDR3 is 16 amino acids. CDR3 bases: TGTGCCAGCAGCACAGGGGGACAGGGGCTTAACTATGGCTACACCTTC. Encoded protein: CASSTGGQGLNYGYTF.

V and J are TRBV2 and TRBJ2-5; 10 nucleotides align to TRBD2. Trimming took 3 bases from V and 3 from J; bases not matched to a gene: 4. CDR1 and CDR2 (germline): SNHLY, FYNNEI. This CDR3 spans 15 amino acids. The CDR3 loop is CASSELAGGEETQYF. Written as DNA, the CDR3 is TGTGCCAGCAGTGAGTTAGCGGGGGGCGAAGAGACCCAGTACTTC.

The chain uses TRBV4-3 and TRBJ2-1; TRBD2 agrees at 7 bases. Trimming removed 1 base from V and 9 bases from J; junction bases left unmatched: 12. Germline V lookup: CDR1 LGHNA, CDR2 YSLEER. The CDR3 runs 16 residues. The CDR3 nucleotides are TGCGCCAGCAGCCAAGCCCCGACTAGCCTATACGGTGAGCAGTTCTTC. Amino acid sequence: CASSQAPTSLYGEQFF.

For the CDR3, the DNA is TGTGCCAGCAGCTCTAACAGGGGGCTGGCAGATACGCAGTATTTT. This gives the protein CASSSNRGLADTQYF. V gene TRBV11-2 combines with J gene TRBJ2-3, with 9 nucleotides matching TRBD1. The V gene's germline CDR1 is SGHAT and CDR2 FQNNGV. This CDR3 has 15 residues. The trim removed 4 bases at V and 4 bases at J, leaving 6 bases unmatched.

J is TRBJ1-5 and V is TRBV5-4; D perhaps matches TRBD1 (6 bases). V gave up 3 bases and J gave up 0 bases, with 7 bases separating them. Germline CDR1 SGHNT, CDR2 YYREEE (reference sequence). This CDR3 region has 14 residues. The CDR3 sequence is CASSSQGSNQPQHF. The CDR3 DNA sequence: TGTGCCAGCAGCTCACAGGGTAGCAATCAGCCCCAGCATTTT.